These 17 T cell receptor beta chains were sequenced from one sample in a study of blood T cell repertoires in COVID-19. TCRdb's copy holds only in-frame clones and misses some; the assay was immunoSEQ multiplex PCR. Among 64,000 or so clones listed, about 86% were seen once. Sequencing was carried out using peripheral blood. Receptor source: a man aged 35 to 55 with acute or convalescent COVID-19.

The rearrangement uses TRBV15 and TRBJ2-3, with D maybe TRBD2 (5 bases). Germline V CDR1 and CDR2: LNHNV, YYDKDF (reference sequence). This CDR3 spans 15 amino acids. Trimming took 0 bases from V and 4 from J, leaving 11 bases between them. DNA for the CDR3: TGTGCCACCAGCAGAGATGCGGACTTCTCAGATACGCAGTATTTT. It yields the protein CATSRDADFSDTQYF.

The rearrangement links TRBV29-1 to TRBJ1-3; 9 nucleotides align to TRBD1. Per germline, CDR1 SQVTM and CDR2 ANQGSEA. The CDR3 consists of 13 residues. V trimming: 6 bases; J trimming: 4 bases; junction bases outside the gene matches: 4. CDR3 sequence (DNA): TGCAGCGTCCTGACAGGGGGGGGAAACACCATATATTTT. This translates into CSVLTGGGNTIYF.

In DNA, the CDR3 is TGTGCCTGGAGTATGGGCAATAACTATGGCTACACCTTC. It is translated as CAWSMGNNYGYTF. This rearrangement joins TRBV30 to TRBJ1-2; no clear D. The CDR3 loop spans 13 amino acids. V shed 2 bases and J shed 1 base, with 8 bases lying between them. Germline values: CDR1 GTSNPN, CDR2 SVGIG (reference sequence). The full variable domain, in which reference TRBV30 and TRBJ1-2 provide the parts outside the CDR3, is SQTIHQWPATLVQPVGSPLSLECTVEGTSNPNLYWYRQAAGRGLQLLFYSVGIGQISSEVPQNLSASRPQDRQFILSSKKLLLSDSGFYLCAWSMGNNYGYTFGSGTRLTVV.

CDR3 in DNA: TGTGCCAGCAGCCCATATAGTCCGGCCTATAATTCACCCCTCCACTTT. As protein: CASSPYSPAYNSPLHF. This chain connects TRBV5-5 to TRBJ1-6; D remains unclear. Germline V gives CDR1 SGHKS, CDR2 YYEKEE (reference sequence). This CDR3 has 16 residues. V lost 4 bases, J lost 2 bases, and 13 bases lay in between.

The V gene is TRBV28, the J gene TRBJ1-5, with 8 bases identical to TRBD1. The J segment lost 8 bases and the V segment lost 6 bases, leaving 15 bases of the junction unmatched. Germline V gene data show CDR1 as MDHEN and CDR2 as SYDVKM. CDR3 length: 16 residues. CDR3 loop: CASSRTGFGLLEPQHF. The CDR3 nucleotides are TGTGCCAGCAGCAGGACAGGGTTTGGGCTTTTGGAGCCCCAGCATTTT.

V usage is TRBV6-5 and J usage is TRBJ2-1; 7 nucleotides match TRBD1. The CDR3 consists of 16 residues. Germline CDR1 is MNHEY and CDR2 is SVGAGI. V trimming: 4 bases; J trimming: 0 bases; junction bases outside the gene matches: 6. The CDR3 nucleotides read TGTGCCAGCAGTTCACAGGGGACACACTCCTACAATGAGCAGTTCTTC. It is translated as CASSSQGTHSYNEQFF.

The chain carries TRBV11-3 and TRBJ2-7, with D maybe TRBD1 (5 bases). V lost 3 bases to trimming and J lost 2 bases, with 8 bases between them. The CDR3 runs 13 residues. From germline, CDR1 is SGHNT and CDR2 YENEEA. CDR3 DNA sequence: TGTGCCAGCAGCTTTGGGGCCCCCTACGAGCAGTACTTC. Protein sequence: CASSFGAPYEQYF. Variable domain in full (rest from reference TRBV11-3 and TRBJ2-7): EAGVVQSPRYKIIEKKQPVAFWCNPISGHNTLYWYLQNLGQGPELLIRYENEEAVDDSQLPKDRFSAERLKGVDSTLKIQPAELGDSAVYLCASSFGAPYEQYFGPGTRLTVT.

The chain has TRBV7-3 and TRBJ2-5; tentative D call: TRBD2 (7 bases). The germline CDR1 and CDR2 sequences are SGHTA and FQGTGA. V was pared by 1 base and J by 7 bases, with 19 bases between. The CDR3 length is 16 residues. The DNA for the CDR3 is TGTGCCAGCAGCTTAAGCGGCGGGGGCCTCCTCGGGACCCAGTACTTC. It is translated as CASSLSGGGLLGTQYF.

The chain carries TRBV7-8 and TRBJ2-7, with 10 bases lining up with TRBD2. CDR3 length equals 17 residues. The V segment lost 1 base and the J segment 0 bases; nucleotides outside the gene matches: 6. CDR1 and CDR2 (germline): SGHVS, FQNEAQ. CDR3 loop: CASSLELAGLSSYEQYF. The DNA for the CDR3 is TGTGCCAGCAGCTTAGAACTAGCGGGGCTGAGCTCCTACGAGCAGTACTTC. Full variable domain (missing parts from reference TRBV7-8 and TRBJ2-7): GAGVSQSPRYKVAKRGQDVALRCDPISGHVSLFWYQQALGQGPEFLTYFQNEAQLDKSGLPSDRFFAERPEGSVSTLKIQRTQQEDSAVYLCASSLELAGLSSYEQYFGPGTRLTVT.

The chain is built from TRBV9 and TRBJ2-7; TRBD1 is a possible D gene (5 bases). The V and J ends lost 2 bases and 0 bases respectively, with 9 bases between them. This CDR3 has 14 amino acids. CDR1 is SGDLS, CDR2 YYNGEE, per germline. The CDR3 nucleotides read TGTGCCAGCAGCGTTCTGGACACCTCCTACGAGCAGTACTTC. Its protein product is CASSVLDTSYEQYF.

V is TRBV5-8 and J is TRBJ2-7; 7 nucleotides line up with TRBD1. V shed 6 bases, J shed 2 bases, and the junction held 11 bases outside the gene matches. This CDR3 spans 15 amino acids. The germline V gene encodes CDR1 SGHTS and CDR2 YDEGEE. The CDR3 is CASTRRQGEAYEQYF. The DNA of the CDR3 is TGTGCCAGCACCAGAAGGCAGGGGGAAGCCTACGAGCAGTACTTC.

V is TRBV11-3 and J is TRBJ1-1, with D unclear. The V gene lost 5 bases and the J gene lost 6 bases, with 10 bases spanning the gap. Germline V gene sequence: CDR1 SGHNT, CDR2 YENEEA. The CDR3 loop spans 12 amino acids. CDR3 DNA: TGTGCCAGCAGCCCCAATGGGCCTGAAGCTTTCTTT. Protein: CASSPNGPEAFF.

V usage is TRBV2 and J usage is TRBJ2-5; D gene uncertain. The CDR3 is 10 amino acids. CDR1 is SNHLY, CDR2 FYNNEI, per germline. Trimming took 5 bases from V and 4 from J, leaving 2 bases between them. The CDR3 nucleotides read TGTGCCAGCAGTCTAGAGACCCAGTACTTC. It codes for CASSLETQYF.

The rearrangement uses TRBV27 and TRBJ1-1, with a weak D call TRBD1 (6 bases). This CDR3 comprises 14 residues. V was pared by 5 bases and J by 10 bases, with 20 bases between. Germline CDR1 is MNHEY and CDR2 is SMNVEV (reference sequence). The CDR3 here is CASSPGDRSSVAFF. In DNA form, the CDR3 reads TGTGCCAGCAGTCCAGGGGACCGATCCTCCGTAGCTTTCTTT.

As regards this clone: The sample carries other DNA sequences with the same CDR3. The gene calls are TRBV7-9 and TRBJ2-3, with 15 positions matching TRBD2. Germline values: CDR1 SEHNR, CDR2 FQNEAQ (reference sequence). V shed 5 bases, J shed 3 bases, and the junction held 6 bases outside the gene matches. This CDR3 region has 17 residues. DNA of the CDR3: TGTGCCAGCAGCCTCGGGACTAGCGGGGGGCAAACAGATACGCAGTATTTT. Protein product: CASSLGTSGGQTDTQYF.

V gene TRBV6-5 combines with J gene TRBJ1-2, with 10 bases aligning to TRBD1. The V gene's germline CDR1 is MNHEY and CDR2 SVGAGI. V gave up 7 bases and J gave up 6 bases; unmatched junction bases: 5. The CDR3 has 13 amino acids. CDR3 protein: CASTHGQGDGYTF. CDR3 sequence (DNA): TGTGCCAGCACCCACGGACAGGGGGATGGCTACACCTTC.

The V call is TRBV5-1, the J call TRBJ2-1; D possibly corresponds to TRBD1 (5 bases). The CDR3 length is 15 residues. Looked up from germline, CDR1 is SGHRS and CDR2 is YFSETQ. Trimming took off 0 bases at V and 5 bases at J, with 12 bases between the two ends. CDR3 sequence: CASSLGQSLNNEQFF. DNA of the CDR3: TGCGCCAGCAGCTTGGGACAGAGCCTAAACAATGAGCAGTTCTTC. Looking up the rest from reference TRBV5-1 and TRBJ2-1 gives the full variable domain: KAGVTQTPRYLIKTRGQQVTLSCSPISGHRSVSWYQQTPGQGLQFLFEYFSETQRNKGNFPGRFSGRQFSNSRSEMNVSTLELGDSALYLCASSLGQSLNNEQFFGPGTRLTVL.